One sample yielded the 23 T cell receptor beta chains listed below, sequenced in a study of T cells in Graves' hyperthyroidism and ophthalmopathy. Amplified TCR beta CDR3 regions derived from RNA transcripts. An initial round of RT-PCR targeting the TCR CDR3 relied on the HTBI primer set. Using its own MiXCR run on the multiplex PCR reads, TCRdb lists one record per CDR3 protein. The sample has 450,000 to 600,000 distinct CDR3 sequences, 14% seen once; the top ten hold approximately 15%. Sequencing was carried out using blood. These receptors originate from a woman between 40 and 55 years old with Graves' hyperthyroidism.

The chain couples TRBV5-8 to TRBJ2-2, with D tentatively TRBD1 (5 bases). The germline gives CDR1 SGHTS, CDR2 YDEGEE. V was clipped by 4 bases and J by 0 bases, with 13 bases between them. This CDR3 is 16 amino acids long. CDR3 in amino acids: CASSPMTVSNTGELFF. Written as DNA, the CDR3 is TGTGCCAGCAGCCCGATGACAGTTTCGAACACCGGGGAGCTGTTTTTT. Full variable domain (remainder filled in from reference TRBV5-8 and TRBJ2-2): EAGVTQSPTHLIKTRGQQATLRCSPISGHTSVYWYQQALGLGLQFLLWYDEGEERNRGNFPPRFSGRQFPNYSSELNVNALELEDSALYLCASSPMTVSNTGELFFGEGSRLTVL.

The CDR3, as DNA: TGTGCCACCAGTGATTTTCAGGACCAGTATTTT. Translated: CATSDFQDQYF. This sequence joins TRBV24-1 and TRBJ2-3; no reliable D call. The germline V gene encodes CDR1 KGHDR and CDR2 SFDVKD. CDR3 size: 11 residues. V was pared by 1 base and J by 12 bases, with 7 bases between.

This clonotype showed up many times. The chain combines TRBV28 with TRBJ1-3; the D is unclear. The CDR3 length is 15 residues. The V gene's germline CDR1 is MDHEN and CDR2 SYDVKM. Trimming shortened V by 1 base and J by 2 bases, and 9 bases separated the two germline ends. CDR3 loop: CASSLYGRTGNTIYF. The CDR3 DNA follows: TGTGCCAGCAGTTTATACGGACGGACTGGAAACACCATATATTTT.

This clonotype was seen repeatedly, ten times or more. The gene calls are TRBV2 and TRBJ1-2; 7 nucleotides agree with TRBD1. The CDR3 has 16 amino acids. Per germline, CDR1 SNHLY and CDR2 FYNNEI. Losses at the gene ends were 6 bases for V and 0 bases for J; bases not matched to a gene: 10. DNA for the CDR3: TGTGCCAGCAGACCCAGGGGGGACACCGCTAACTATGGCTACACCTTC. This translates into CASRPRGDTANYGYTF.

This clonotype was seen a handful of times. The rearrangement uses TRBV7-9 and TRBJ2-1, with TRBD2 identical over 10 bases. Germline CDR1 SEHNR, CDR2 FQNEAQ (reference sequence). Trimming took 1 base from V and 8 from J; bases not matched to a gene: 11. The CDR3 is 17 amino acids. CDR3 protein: CASSLGKQGLALDEQFF. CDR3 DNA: TGTGCCAGCAGCTTAGGAAAGCAGGGACTAGCGTTAGATGAGCAGTTCTTC.

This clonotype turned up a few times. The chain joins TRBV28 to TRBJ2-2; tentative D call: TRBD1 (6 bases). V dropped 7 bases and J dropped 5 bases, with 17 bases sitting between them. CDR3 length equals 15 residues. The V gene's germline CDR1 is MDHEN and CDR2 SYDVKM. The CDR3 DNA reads TGTGCCAGCACCCTAAGGGGGATACAAACCGGGGAGCTGTTTTTT. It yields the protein CASTLRGIQTGELFF.

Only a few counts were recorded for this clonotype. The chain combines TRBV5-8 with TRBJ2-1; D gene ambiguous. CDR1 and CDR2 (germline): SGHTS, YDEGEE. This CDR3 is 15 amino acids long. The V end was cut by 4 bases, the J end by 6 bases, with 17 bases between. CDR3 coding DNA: TGTGCCAGCAGCGGAGAAGTATCCAGGCCCAATGAGCAGTTCTTC. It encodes CASSGEVSRPNEQFF.

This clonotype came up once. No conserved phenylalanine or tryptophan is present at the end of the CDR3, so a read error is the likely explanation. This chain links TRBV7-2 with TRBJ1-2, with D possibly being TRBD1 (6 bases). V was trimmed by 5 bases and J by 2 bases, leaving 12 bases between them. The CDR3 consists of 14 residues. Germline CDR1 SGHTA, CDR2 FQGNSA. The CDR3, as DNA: TGTGCCAGCAGCCGACAGGATAAAAACTATGGCTACACCTCC. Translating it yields CASSRQDKNYGYTS.

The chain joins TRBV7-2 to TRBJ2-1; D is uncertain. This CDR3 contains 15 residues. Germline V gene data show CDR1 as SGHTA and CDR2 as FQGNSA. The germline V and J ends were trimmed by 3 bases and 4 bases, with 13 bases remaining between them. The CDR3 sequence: CASSFQPLGYNEQFF. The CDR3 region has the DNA TGTGCCAGCAGCTTCCAGCCCCTCGGGTACAATGAGCAGTTCTTC.

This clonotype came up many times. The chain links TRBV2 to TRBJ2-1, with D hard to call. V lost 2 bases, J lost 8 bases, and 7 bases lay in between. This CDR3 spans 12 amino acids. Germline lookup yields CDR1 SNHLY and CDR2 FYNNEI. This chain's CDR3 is CASSERSDEQFF. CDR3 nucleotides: TGTGCCAGCAGTGAAAGATCTGATGAGCAGTTCTTC.

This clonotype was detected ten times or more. The CDR3 here is CASSLVPGGSYNEQFF. The CDR3 DNA reads TGTGCCAGCAGCTTGGTACCGGGGGGATCGTACAATGAGCAGTTCTTC. This rearrangement joins TRBV11-3 to TRBJ2-1, with 7 bases that match TRBD2. Per germline, CDR1 SGHNT and CDR2 YENEEA. Unmatched junction bases numbered 9, after V lost 3 bases and J lost 4 bases. This CDR3 has 16 amino acids.

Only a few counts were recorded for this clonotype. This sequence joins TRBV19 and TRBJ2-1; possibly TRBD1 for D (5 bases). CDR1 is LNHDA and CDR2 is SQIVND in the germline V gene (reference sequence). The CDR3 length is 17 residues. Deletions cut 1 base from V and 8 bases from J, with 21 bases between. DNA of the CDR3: TGTGCCAGTAGTATAGCCCTCACAGGCTCCCTAATTGATGAGCAGTTCTTC. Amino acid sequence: CASSIALTGSLIDEQFF. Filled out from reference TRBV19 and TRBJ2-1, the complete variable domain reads DGGITQSPKYLFRKEGQNVTLSCEQNLNHDAMYWYRQDPGQGLRLIYYSQIVNDFQKGDIAEGYSVSREKKESFPLTVTSAQKNPTAFYLCASSIALTGSLIDEQFFGPGTRLTVL.

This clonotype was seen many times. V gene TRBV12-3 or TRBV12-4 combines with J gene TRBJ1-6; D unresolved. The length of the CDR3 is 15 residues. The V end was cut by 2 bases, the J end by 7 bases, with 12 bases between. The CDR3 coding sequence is TGTGCCAGCAGTTTACTCCCCGACGGGAATTCACCCCTCCACTTT. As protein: CASSLLPDGNSPLHF.

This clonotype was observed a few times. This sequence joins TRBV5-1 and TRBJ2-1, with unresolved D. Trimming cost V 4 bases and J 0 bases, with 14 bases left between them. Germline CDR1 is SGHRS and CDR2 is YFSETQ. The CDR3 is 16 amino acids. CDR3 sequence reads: CASSPTAASSYNEQFF. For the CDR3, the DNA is TGCGCCAGCAGCCCGACGGCCGCAAGCTCCTACAATGAGCAGTTCTTC. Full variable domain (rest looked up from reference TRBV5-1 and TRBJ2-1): KAGVTQTPRYLIKTRGQQVTLSCSPISGHRSVSWYQQTPGQGLQFLFEYFSETQRNKGNFPGRFSGRQFSNSRSEMNVSTLELGDSALYLCASSPTAASSYNEQFFGPGTRLTVL.

The CDR3 DNA follows: TGTGCCAGCAGCCACGACAGTGCCCCGTATACCCAGTACTTC. It is translated as CASSHDSAPYTQYF. The V gene is TRBV3-1, the J gene TRBJ2-5; tentatively, D is TRBD1 (5 bases). This CDR3 region has 14 residues. Trimming removed 3 bases at V and 8 bases at J, with 16 bases between. CDR1 and CDR2 (germline): LGHDT, YNNKEL (reference sequence).

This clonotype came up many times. CDR3 residues: CASRRTGRSTDTQYF. In DNA, the CDR3 is TGTGCCAGCAGGCGAACGGGACGCAGCACAGATACGCAGTATTTT. The genes are TRBV27 and TRBJ2-3; tentatively, D is TRBD1 or TRBD2 (5 bases each). V was shortened by 6 bases and J by 0 bases, with 13 bases between the two germline ends. The CDR3 length is 15 residues. Germline V lookup: CDR1 MNHEY, CDR2 SMNVEV (reference sequence).

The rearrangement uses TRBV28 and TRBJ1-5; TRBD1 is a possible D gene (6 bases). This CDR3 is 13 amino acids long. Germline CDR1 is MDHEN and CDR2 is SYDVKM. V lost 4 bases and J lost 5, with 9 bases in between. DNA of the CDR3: TGTGCCAGCAGTTCGGGGGGCCATCAGCCCCAGCATTTT. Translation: CASSSGGHQPQHF.

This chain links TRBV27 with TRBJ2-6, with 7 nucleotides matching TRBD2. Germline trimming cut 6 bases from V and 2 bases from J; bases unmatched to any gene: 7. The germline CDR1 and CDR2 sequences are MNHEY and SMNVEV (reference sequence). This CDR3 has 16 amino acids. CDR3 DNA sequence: TGTGCCAGCAGGTCGAGGAGCGGGGCTGGGGCCAACGTCCTGACTTTC. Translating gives CASRSRSGAGANVLTF.

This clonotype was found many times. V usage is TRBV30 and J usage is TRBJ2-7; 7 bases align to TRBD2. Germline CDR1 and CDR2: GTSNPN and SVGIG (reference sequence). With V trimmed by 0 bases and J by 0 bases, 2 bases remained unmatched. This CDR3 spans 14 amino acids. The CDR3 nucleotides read TGTGCCTGGAGTGTCGGGAGGAGCTCCTACGAGCAGTACTTC. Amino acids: CAWSVGRSSYEQYF.

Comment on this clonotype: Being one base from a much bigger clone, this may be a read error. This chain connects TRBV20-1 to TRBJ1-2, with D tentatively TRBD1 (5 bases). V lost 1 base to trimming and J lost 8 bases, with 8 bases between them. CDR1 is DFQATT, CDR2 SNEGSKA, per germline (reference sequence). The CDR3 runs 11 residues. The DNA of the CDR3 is TGCAGTGCTAGAGGGGCAGGGGGCTACACCTTC. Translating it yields CSARGAGGYTF.

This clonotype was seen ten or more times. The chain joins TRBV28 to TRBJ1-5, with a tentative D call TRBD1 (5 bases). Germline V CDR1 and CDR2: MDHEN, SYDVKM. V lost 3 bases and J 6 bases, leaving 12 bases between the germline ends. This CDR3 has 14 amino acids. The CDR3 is CASSFWQGGQPQHF. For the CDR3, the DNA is TGTGCCAGCAGTTTTTGGCAGGGTGGTCAGCCCCAGCATTTT.

For the CDR3, the DNA is TGTGCCAGCAGCCTATTTACTAGCGGGGCTGAGTTCTTC. Its protein is CASSLFTSGAEFF. The chain couples TRBV3-1 to TRBJ2-1, with 10 bases identical to TRBD2. The J segment lost 14 bases and the V segment lost 4 bases, leaving 8 bases of the junction unmatched. This CDR3 contains 13 residues. The germline V gene encodes CDR1 LGHDT and CDR2 YNNKEL (reference sequence).

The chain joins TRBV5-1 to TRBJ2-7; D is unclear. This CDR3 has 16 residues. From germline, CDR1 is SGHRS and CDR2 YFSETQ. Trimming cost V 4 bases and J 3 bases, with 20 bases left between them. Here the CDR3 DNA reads TGCGCCAGCAGCCCTACTGGTTGGAGCCCCCACTACGAGCAGTACTTC. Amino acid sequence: CASSPTGWSPHYEQYF.